Sequencing of this T cell receptor (beta chain) was carried out in a study of OX40 agonist ivuxolimab in advanced cancers. About the study: Patients got intravenous ivuxolimab at 0.01 to 10 mg/kg every 2 weeks. Overall study results and limits: Averaging showed that CD8+ T cells had more expanded clones than CD4+ did.

Repertoires were generated with immunoSEQ multiplex PCR, while TCRdb's copy carries only in-frame clones and drops some. The data show fewer than 75,000 clones, with around 87% seen just once and about 3.9% held by the top ten. There are 12 residues in the CDR3. Trimming pared 8 bases from V and 7 bases from J, leaving 11 bases between. Looked up from germline, CDR1 is LNHDA and CDR2 is SQIVND (reference sequence). People who had autoimmune disease history or systemic immunosuppression were excluded. On cycle 4 day 1 and cycle 7 day 1, as well as at baseline, blood was sampled. As regards this clone: What it binds is unknown.

The chain has TRBV19 and TRBJ1-4; D might be TRBD1 (5 bases). The sample in question was CD4+ or CD8+ T cells sorted from blood, obtained in a trial of the OX40 agonist ivuxolimab. The TCR comes from an adult with an advanced solid tumor such as melanoma, head and neck, liver or kidney cancer. The CDR3 nucleotides are TGTGCCAGTGGGACGGTGGGTGAAAAACTGTTTTTT. Translated, it gives CASGTVGEKLFF.